A selection of T cell receptor beta chains follows, all from one sample in a study of regulatory T cells in long-lasting Graves disease. TCRdb passed the multiplex PCR reads through MiXCR, listing each CDR3 protein once. The sample contains around 430,000 distinct CDR3 sequences, less than 25% of which appear only once. The sample in question was peripheral blood mononuclear cells (PBMCs), obtained when the disease was refractory, from a patient treated with antithyroid drugs. These TCRs come from a female donor with Graves disease. The CDR3 runs from the conserved cysteine through the conserved F or W. Fields, in order: J gene, D gene, V gene, clone size, CDR3 DNA, CDR3 protein. D genes are given only for firm matches. Clone size is not always given. Where it is, it says once, few, many or a class for expanded clones.

>TRBJ1-1|NA|TRBV7-2|few
TGTGCCAGCAGCTCACAGGGCGTTGGCACTGAAGCTTTCTTT
CASSSQGVGTEAFF
>TRBJ1-2|TRBD1|TRBV12-5|NA
TGTGCTAGTGAGGGACAGGGAGACTATGGCTACACCTTC
CASEGQGDYGYTF
>TRBJ1-2|TRBD1|TRBV12-3/TRBV12-4|many
TGTGCCAGCAGTGTCCGGGACAGAGGGGATGGCTACACCTTC
CASSVRDRGDGYTF
>TRBJ1-4|NA|TRBV7-7|NA
TGTGCTAGCAGCCGCGGATCGGGACAAAATGAAAAACTGTTTTTT
CASSRGSGQNEKLFF
>TRBJ2-7|NA|TRBV6-5|NA
TGTGCCAGCAGTTACGCCGGACAATACTACGAGCAGTACTTC
CASSYAGQYYEQYF
>TRBJ1-2|NA|TRBV11-2|many
TGTGCCAGCAGCTCCCCACGGAACAGAGTTTATGGCTACACCTTC
CASSSPRNRVYGYTF
>TRBJ2-1|TRBD2|TRBV5-1|NA
TGCGCCAGCAGCGCTAGCGGGGACTCCTACAATGAGCAGTTCTTC
CASSASGDSYNEQFF
>TRBJ1-1|NA|TRBV30|NA
TGTGCGGGGAGTAGGGGATCCCCCACTGAAGCTTTCTTT
CAGSRGSPTEAFF
>TRBJ1-1|NA|TRBV12-5|few
TGTGCTAGTGGAAAAACGAACACTGAAGCTTTCTTT
CASGKTNTEAFF
>TRBJ1-5|NA|TRBV6-1|NA
TGTGCCAGCAGTCCCCCCGCGTCGGCAGTTAATCAGCCCCAGCATTTT
CASSPPASAVNQPQHF
>TRBJ1-1|NA|TRBV28|many
NA
CASSSSDRGAEAFF
>TRBJ2-5|TRBD2|TRBV27|many
TGTGCCAGCAGTTCCTTACTAGCGGACCAAGAGACCCAGTACTTC
CASSSLLADQETQYF
>TRBJ2-5|NA|TRBV7-8|many
TGTGCCAGCGGGCCGACTCGCGGGGTGAAAGAGACCCAGTACTTC
CASGPTRGVKETQYF
>TRBJ1-1|TRBD1|TRBV25-1|few
TGTGCCAGCAGTGGGGGGACAGGGGCAAATGAAGCTTTCTTT
CASSGGTGANEAFF
>TRBJ1-6|NA|TRBV6-2/TRBV6-3|many
TGTGCCAGCAGTTACTCGATGGGACCTACGGGGTTTTCACCCCTCCACTTT
CASSYSMGPTGFSPLHF
>TRBJ1-2|NA|TRBV5-1|many
TGCGCCAGCAGCCACGGCCGGGACAACTATGGCTACACCTTC
CASSHGRDNYGYTF